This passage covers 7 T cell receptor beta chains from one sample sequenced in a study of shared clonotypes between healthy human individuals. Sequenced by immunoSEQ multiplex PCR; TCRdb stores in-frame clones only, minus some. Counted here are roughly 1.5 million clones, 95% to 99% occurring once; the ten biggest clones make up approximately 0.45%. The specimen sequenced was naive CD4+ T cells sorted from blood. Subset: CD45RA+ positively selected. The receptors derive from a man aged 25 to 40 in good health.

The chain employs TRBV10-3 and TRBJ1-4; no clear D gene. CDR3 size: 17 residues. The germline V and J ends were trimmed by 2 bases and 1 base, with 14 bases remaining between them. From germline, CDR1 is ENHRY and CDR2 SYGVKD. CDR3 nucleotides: TGTGCCATCAGTGAGGCGCGACACCGCTTAACTAATGAAAAACTGTTTTTT. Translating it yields CAISEARHRLTNEKLFF.

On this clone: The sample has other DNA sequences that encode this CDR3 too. In nucleotides, the CDR3 is TGTGCCAGCAGCCACGTAGCGGGAGGGCTAACCTACGAGCAGTACTTC. The encoded protein is CASSHVAGGLTYEQYF. The rearrangement joins TRBV5-4 to TRBJ2-7, with 11 bases identical to TRBD2. Trimming took 4 bases from V and 2 from J; bases not matched to a gene: 8. Looked up from germline, CDR1 is SGHNT and CDR2 is YYREEE (reference sequence). The CDR3 is 16 residues long.

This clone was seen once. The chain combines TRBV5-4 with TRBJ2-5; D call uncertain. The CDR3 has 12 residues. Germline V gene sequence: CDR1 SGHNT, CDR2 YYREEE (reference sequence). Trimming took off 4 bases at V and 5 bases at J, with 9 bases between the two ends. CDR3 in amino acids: CASSLYGETQYF. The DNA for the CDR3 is TGTGCCAGCAGCCTTTACGGGGAGACCCAGTACTTC.

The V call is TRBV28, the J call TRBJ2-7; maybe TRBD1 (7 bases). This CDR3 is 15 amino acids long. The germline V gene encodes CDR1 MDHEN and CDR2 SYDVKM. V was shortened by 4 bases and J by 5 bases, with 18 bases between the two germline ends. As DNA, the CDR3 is TGTGCCAGCAGTTCCCCGGCAGGGGGGTTTGACGAGCAGTACTTC. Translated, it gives CASSSPAGGFDEQYF.

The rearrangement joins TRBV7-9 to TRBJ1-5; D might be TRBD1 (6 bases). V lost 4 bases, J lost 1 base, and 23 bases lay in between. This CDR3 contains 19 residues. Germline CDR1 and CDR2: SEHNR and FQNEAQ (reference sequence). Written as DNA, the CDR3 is TGTGCCAGCAGCTGGGTGGAGGGCGGGGGCTTTCGCAGCAATCAGCCCCAGCATTTT. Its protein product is CASSWVEGGGFRSNQPQHF.

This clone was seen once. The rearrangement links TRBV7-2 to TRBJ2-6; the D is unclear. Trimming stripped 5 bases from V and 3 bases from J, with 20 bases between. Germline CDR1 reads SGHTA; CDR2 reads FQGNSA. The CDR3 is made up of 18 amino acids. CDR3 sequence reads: CASSETGRSSFGANVLTF. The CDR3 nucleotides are TGTGCCAGCAGCGAAACCGGGCGTTCCTCCTTTGGGGCCAACGTCCTGACTTTC.

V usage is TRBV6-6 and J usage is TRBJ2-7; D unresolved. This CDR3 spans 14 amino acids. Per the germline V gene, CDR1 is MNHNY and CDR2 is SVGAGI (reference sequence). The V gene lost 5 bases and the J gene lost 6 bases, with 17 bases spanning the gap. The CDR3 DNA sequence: TGTGCCAGCAGTGGGGAACATAATATCCGCGAGCAGTACTTC. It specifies CASSGEHNIREQYF.